The 9 T cell receptor beta chains in this list originate from one sample, sequenced in a study of OX40 agonist ivuxolimab in advanced cancers. Sequencing used immunoSEQ multiplex PCR; TCRdb keeps in-frame clones, though not all of them. The sample consists of nearly 35,000 clones, 92% of them appearing once. The sample here was CD4+ or CD8+ T cells sorted from blood, taken in a trial of the OX40 agonist ivuxolimab. The receptors originated from an adult with an advanced solid tumor such as melanoma, head and neck, liver or kidney cancer.

This clone has just one count. CDR3: CASSSDPGQEVFF. In DNA, the CDR3 is TGTGCCAGCAGCTCGGACCCGGGACAGGAGGTTTTCTTT. J is TRBJ1-1 and V is TRBV7-9, with 8 bases identical to TRBD1. Trimming took 4 bases from V and 13 from J; bases not matched to a gene: 11. Per germline, CDR1 SEHNR and CDR2 FQNEAQ (reference sequence). The CDR3 sequence is 13 residues long.

The chain combines TRBV19 with TRBJ2-3, with D perhaps matching TRBD1 (6 bases). There are 11 residues in the CDR3. Trimming pared 10 bases from V and 12 bases from J, leaving 17 bases between. Germline V gene data show CDR1 as LNHDA and CDR2 as SQIVND (reference sequence). In DNA form, the CDR3 reads TGTGCCACTAAAGGGGGTGGCAGACAGTATTTT. It translates to CATKGGGRQYF.

V gene TRBV28 combines with J gene TRBJ2-7; D call uncertain. Germline loops: CDR1 MDHEN, CDR2 SYDVKM. Deletions cut 3 bases from V and 5 bases from J, with 11 bases between. The CDR3 has 13 amino acids. CDR3 loop: CASSLISGDEQYF. The CDR3 region has the DNA TGTGCCAGCAGTTTGATATCGGGCGACGAGCAGTACTTC. Full variable domain (outside the CDR3, taken from reference TRBV28 and TRBJ2-7): DVKVTQSSRYLVKRTGEKVFLECVQDMDHENMFWYRQDPGLGLRLIYFSYDVKMKEKGDIPEGYSVSREKKERFSLILESASTNQTSMYLCASSLISGDEQYFGPGTRLTVT.

The chain combines TRBV7-2 with TRBJ1-2; TRBD1 matches at 10 bases. Trimming at V came to 4 bases and at J to 5 bases, leaving 7 bases not matched to a gene. The germline V gene has CDR1 SGHTA and CDR2 FQGNSA. The CDR3 is made up of 15 amino acids. CDR3 residues: CASSSTTGGVYGYTF. The DNA for the CDR3 is TGTGCCAGCAGCTCCACGACAGGGGGCGTGTATGGCTACACCTTC.

The chain couples TRBV29-1 to TRBJ1-1, with no clear D. Deletions cut 4 bases from V and 0 bases from J, with 3 bases between. This CDR3 comprises 11 residues. The germline CDR1 and CDR2 sequences are SQVTM and ANQGSEA. The chain's CDR3 is CSVAVNTEAFF. CDR3 DNA: TGCAGCGTTGCTGTGAACACTGAAGCTTTCTTT.

This clone appeared once. The genes are TRBV19 and TRBJ2-2; D not certain. Trimming pared 7 bases from V and 0 bases from J, leaving 9 bases between. Germline values: CDR1 LNHDA, CDR2 SQIVND (reference sequence). The CDR3 runs to 14 residues. The CDR3 region is CASIEDPNTGELFF. The CDR3 DNA sequence: TGTGCCAGTATTGAAGACCCGAACACCGGGGAGCTGTTTTTT.

This clone was detected once. V is TRBV5-4 and J is TRBJ1-6, with 9 bases aligning to TRBD1. This CDR3 is 17 amino acids long. Germline trimming cut 1 base from V and 9 bases from J; bases unmatched to any gene: 11. Germline CDR1 SGHNT, CDR2 YYREEE (reference sequence). CDR3 nucleotides: TGTGCCAGCAGCTTGCGGAGACCAGGACAGGGGCCTTCACCCCTCCACTTT. Protein: CASSLRRPGQGPSPLHF.

CDR3 loop: CASSLGGVTGELFF. Written as DNA, the CDR3 is TGTGCCAGCAGCTTAGGAGGTGTCACCGGGGAGCTGTTTTTT. This chain connects TRBV7-8 to TRBJ2-2; D is unresolved. Trimming left V 1 base short and J 4 bases short, with 7 bases between. The CDR3 is 14 amino acids. Germline V gene sequence: CDR1 SGHVS, CDR2 FQNEAQ. The full variable domain, rest sourced from reference TRBV7-8 and TRBJ2-2, is GAGVSQSPRYKVAKRGQDVALRCDPISGHVSLFWYQQALGQGPEFLTYFQNEAQLDKSGLPSDRFFAERPEGSVSTLKIQRTQQEDSAVYLCASSLGGVTGELFFGEGSRLTVL.

In its sample, this clone was seen once. As DNA, the CDR3 is TGTGCCAGCAGCTTAGGCCCAGTCGGGCTAGCGGGAGGCTACGAGCAGTACTTC. It specifies CASSLGPVGLAGGYEQYF. The gene calls are TRBV7-9 and TRBJ2-7; TRBD2 matches at 11 bases. Germline CDR1 and CDR2: SEHNR and FQNEAQ (reference sequence). The CDR3 runs 18 residues. V gave up 1 base and J gave up 3 bases; unmatched junction bases: 11.